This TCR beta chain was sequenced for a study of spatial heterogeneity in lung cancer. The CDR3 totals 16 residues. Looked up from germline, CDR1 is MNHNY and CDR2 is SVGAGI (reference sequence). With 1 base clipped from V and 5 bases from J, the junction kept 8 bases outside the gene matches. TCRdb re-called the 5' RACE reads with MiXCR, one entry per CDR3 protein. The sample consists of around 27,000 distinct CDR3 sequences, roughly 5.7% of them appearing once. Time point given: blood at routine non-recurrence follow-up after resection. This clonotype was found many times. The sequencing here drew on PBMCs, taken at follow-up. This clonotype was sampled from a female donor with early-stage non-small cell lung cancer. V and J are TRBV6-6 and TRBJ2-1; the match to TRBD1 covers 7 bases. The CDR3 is CASSYWGTDPHNEQFF. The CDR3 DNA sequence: TGTGCCAGCAGTTACTGGGGGACAGATCCCCACAATGAGCAGTTCTTC.